The 6 T cell receptor beta chains listed next were all sequenced from one sample in a study of blood T cell repertoires in COVID-19. This table comes from immunoSEQ multiplex PCR, and its TCRdb copy is limited to in-frame clones, with some not included. The sample yields approximately 280,000 clones, roughly 89% seen once. The sequenced sample was peripheral blood. The receptors come from a man aged 40-49 years with acute or convalescent COVID-19.

V is TRBV6-5 and J is TRBJ2-7, with TRBD1 matching 8 bases. The CDR3 covers 12 residues. V gave up 7 bases and J gave up 6 bases; unmatched junction bases: 5. Germline V gene data show CDR1 as MNHEY and CDR2 as SVGAGI. The CDR3 is CASNSRGREQYF. In DNA, the CDR3 is TGTGCCAGCAATAGCAGGGGGCGCGAGCAGTACTTC.

This clone was counted once. This sample also contains other DNA sequences that code for the same CDR3. The gene calls are TRBV3-1 (or the pseudogene TRBV3-2) and TRBJ1-1; 8 bases match TRBD1. V was clipped by 4 bases and J by 2 bases; unmatched bases: 3. This CDR3 has 14 residues. The V gene's germline CDR1 is LGHDT and CDR2 YNNKEL (reference sequence). CDR3 sequence reads: CASSRTGINTEAFF. As DNA, the CDR3 is TGTGCCAGCAGCCGGACAGGGATAAACACTGAAGCTTTCTTT.

The chain links TRBV7-8 to TRBJ1-5, with D hard to call. Deletions cut 4 bases from V and 4 bases from J, with 11 bases between. Germline assignment: CDR1 SGHVS and CDR2 FQNEAQ. This CDR3 has 14 residues. The CDR3, as DNA: TGTGCCAGCAGCTGGACGGGCGGGAATCAGCCCCAGCATTTT. Its translation: CASSWTGGNQPQHF.

The chain has TRBV5-1 and TRBJ1-1, with a possible D match to TRBD1 (5 bases). Germline assignment: CDR1 SGHRS and CDR2 YFSETQ. V shed 4 bases and J shed 1 base, with 14 bases lying between them. The CDR3 is 15 amino acids. The CDR3 here is CASSPQDNTNTEAFF. CDR3 sequence (DNA): TGCGCCAGCAGCCCTCAGGACAATACGAACACTGAAGCTTTCTTT.

This clone was detected only once. The CDR3 region has the DNA TGTGCCAGCAGCTTGGGACAGGGGGCAAATCCTAACTATGGCTACACCTTC. Its translation is CASSLGQGANPNYGYTF. The V and J genes are TRBV5-4 and TRBJ1-2; TRBD1 aligns across 10 bases. The germline V gene has CDR1 SGHNT and CDR2 YYREEE (reference sequence). The CDR3 sequence is 17 residues long. V trimming: 0 bases; J trimming: 0 bases; junction bases outside the gene matches: 5.

This chain uses TRBV6-5 with TRBJ1-2, with 7 bases fitting TRBD1. V was clipped by 0 bases and J by 7 bases; unmatched bases: 8. CDR1 and CDR2 from the germline V gene are MNHEY and SVGAGI. The CDR3 covers 15 residues. The CDR3 sequence is CASSYSTGKGFGYTF. Here the CDR3 DNA reads TGTGCCAGCAGTTACTCGACAGGGAAGGGCTTTGGCTACACCTTC.